Sequencing of this T cell receptor (beta chain) was carried out in a study of blood T cell repertoires in COVID-19. Overall study: There were acute and convalescent COVID-19 samples, and they came from the United States, Italy and Spain. In each case, the material was cDNA or gDNA derived from T cells, B-cell-depleted T cells, or PBMCs.

The Seattle site enrolled patients during active infection and followed them longitudinally. Authors' analysis steps: Reference gene primer amplification gave nucleated cell count estimates. Some clones are missing from TCRdb's copy, which holds only in-frame ones; the method was immunoSEQ multiplex PCR. D and trimming were read from the DNA, whereas the V and J calls and clone size are those reported in that table. This table has roughly 570,000 clones, around nine tenths appearing once. V was cut by 6 bases and J by 2 bases, with 10 bases left in between. The CDR3 runs 13 residues. Germline V gene data show CDR1 as MNHEY and CDR2 as SVGAGI.

Sequenced: peripheral blood. This TCR was recovered from a woman in her forties or fifties with COVID-19, enrolled during active disease. The genes are TRBV6-5 and TRBJ1-2, with D tentatively TRBD1 (5 bases). In DNA form, the CDR3 reads TGTGCCAGCAGACGGACAAAGAACTATGGCTACACCTTC. Translated, it gives CASRRTKNYGYTF.